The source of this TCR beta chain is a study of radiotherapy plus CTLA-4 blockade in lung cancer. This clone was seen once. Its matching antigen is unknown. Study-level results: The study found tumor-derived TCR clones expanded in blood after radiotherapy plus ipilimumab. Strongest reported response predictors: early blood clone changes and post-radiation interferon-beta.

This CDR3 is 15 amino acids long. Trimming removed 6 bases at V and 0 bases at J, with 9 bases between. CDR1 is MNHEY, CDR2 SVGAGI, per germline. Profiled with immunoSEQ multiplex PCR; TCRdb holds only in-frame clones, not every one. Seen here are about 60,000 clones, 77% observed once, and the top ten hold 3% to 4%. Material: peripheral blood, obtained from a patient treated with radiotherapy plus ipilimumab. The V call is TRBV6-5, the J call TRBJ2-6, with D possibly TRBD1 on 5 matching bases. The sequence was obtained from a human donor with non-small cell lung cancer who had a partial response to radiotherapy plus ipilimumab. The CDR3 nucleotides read TGTGCCAGCAGCTCTACAGGCTCTGGGGCCAACGTCCTGACTTTC. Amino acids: CASSSTGSGANVLTF.